This TCR beta chain was obtained from a study of T cells in Graves' hyperthyroidism and ophthalmopathy (dated by TCRdb to between 2018 and 2021). For context, the study as a whole: Peripheral blood was sampled at the time of initial diagnosis, prior to any treatment. The study also compared thyroid tissue and blood T-cell repertoires from 6 or 7 Graves' hyperthyroidism patients. Prospective prediction of ophthalmopathy was tested in an independent validation cohort of fewer than 20 hyperthyroidism patients and 17 patients who later progressed to ophthalmopathy. The roughly 91 discovery patients were randomly divided into training and test sets at a 7:3 ratio. TCR Vbeta CDR3 sequencing of 120 to 150 peripheral blood samples (roughly 43 ophthalmopathy, under 80 hyperthyroidism and around 17 progressor patients) is reported in the paper. After sampling, hyperthyroidism patients received methimazole starting at 30 mg daily, and ophthalmopathy patients received high-dose intravenous methylprednisolone. TCR V-J signatures able to tell the groups apart were searched for in a discovery cohort of 100 patients, of whom approximately 40 had Graves' ophthalmopathy and about 55 had stable Graves' hyperthyroidism.

Concerning this clonotype itself: The specificity of this receptor is unknown. The junction and the germline gene differ at one end; a read error may be behind it.

CDR1 and CDR2 were assigned from the germline V gene as MNHEY and SVGEGT. The CDR3 runs 13 amino acids, cysteine and phenylalanine included. Only the CDR3 portion is preserved as DNA: 39 bases, with reading frame beginning at the first base. A patient counted as having stable Graves' hyperthyroidism if no progression to ophthalmopathy occurred over 18 months of follow-up. Hyperthyroidism patients were newly diagnosed, had a disease duration of under 2 months, and were aged 18 to 65 years. Any patient with an uncontrolled infection, another autoimmune disease, pregnancy or lactation was excluded. Clinical symptoms, serum thyroxine and TRAb, thyroid ultrasound, and orbital computed tomography formed the basis for the diagnoses. Ficoll-Paque density gradient centrifugation was used to isolate PBMCs from about 10 ml of fresh peripheral blood. Trizol reagent was used to extract total RNA, and RNA quality was then checked on an Agilent 2100 Bioanalyzer.

The TCR beta CDR3 regions were amplified from RNA transcripts. The TCR CDR3 was subjected to a first round of RT-PCR using the HTBI primer set and the Qiagen OneStep RT-PCR kit. A second multiplex PCR round built the libraries, followed by size selection and purification. Sequencing of the libraries was done on an Illumina HiSeq2000 using paired-end 100 bp reads. Per the original workflow: Raw data were processed with SOAPnuke, discarding reads with adapters, uncalled bases, mean Phred below 15, or no exact constant-primer or identifier match. COPE v1.2.5 was used to merge high-quality paired reads, and clonotypes were defined as unique nucleotide sequences. MiTCR v1.1 was used to align clonotypes to the IMGT TRBV, TRBD and TRBJ reference segments. The analysis was restricted to V-J combinations with a frequency above 0.0001, which together covered 99.2% of the repertoires. The TCS score was defined as the ratio of F50 (clonal expansion) to E x V (chaos), calculated using BLOSUM62-based TCRdist between CDR3 peptides within each V-J. Welch's t-statistics and random forest reduced fewer than 600 V-J features to 13, which were used in a naive Bayes classifier (R e1071). Through fastp at Q25 and MiXCR, TCRdb rebuilt clones from the public reads, retaining in-frame beta chains. Entries are consolidated by CDR3 protein sequence, retaining the most common genes and DNA. V and J calls and clone size were set by TCRdb, not the authors. The sample has roughly 380,000 distinct CDR3 sequences on record, roughly 13% of them singletons. Of the sample, 5.3% is held by the ten largest clones.

Overall study outcomes, separate from this receptor: During validation, the model predicted progression to ophthalmopathy a median of around 6 months ahead of onset, with roughly 65% sensitivity and about 75% specificity. A 13 V-J signature model separated ophthalmopathy from stable hyperthyroidism, with roughly 88% sensitivity and 81.08% specificity in cross-validation and 80%/75% in testing. No statistical method was used to fix the sample size in advance, and group allocation was not hidden from the investigators. Most expanded thyroid clonotypes (frequency above 0.001) were also detected in blood, a finding suggesting that blood repertoires may reflect thyroid immune responses.

The receptor was derived from a woman aged 18 to 35 with Graves' hyperthyroidism. Rearrangement joined TRBV6-2 or TRBV6-3 to TRBJ2-1, with no reliable assignment of the D segment. Specimen: blood. CDR3 reads: CVSSYSRGNEQFF. The DNA sequence is as follows: TGTGTCAGCAGTTACTCGCGAGGTAATGAGCAGTTCTTC.